This T cell receptor beta chain came from a study of T-cell memory formation after mild COVID-19. Study overall: TCR clusters largely stayed donor specific.

Constant-segment primers and 5'RACE yielded cDNA libraries for TCR alpha and TCR beta, each carrying sample barcodes and UMIs. TCRdb re-called the 5' RACE reads with MiXCR, one entry per CDR3 protein. The table includes some 440,000 distinct CDR3 sequences, roughly 25% detected once. About this clonotype: As yet, its antigen is unknown.

Regarding the study as a whole: Among contracting clones, CD4+ were mainly CM/EM and CD8+ enriched in EMRA.

The ends lost 10 bases at V and 4 bases at J; junction bases unmatched: 11. Per the germline V gene, CDR1 is SGHNT and CDR2 is YENEEA. The CDR3 length is 15 residues. The sample was PBMCs or a T cell subset sorted from them (not recorded which). V gene TRBV11-3 combines with J gene TRBJ2-3; TRBD1 aligns across 10 bases. This receptor was taken from an adult woman who had mild COVID-19 (a few samples of this study predate the infection). Cell type and time point are not known. The CDR3 bases are TGTGCCACCGCCAGCCGGGACAGGGGACCAGATACGCAGTATTTT. As protein: CATASRDRGPDTQYF.